What follows are 24 T cell receptor beta chains derived from one specimen sequenced in a study of spatial heterogeneity in lung cancer. Study results and caveats: Tumors with more nonsynonymous mutations had more expanded intratumoral alpha and beta TCRs.

TCRdb fed the 5' RACE reads into MiXCR, producing one record per CDR3 protein. The sample shows about 6,900 distinct CDR3 sequences, roughly 12% of them seen only once. For these receptors, no antigen is known. Specified time point: sample taken at primary tumor resection. The material sequenced was lung tumor tissue, taken at surgery. All receptors derive from a male donor with early-stage non-small cell lung cancer.

This clonotype was detected ten times or more. This beta chain is off target for a library built for alpha chains, so its abundance means little. The rearrangement uses TRBV9 and TRBJ2-5; maybe TRBD2 (6 bases). Germline V gene data show CDR1 as SGDLS and CDR2 as YYNGEE. This CDR3 region has 15 residues. V lost 4 bases and J lost 2, with 15 bases in between. CDR3 amino acids: CASSPPTSRQETQYF. The CDR3 DNA is TGTGCCAGCAGCCCCCCTACTAGCAGACAAGAGACCCAGTACTTC.

Many counts were recorded for this clonotype. This beta chain is an unintended read in a library built for alpha chains; its size means little. The chain has TRBV20-1 and TRBJ2-3; 12 bases map to TRBD2. The CDR3 covers 14 residues. Germline-derived CDR1 and CDR2 are DFQATT and SNEGSKA (reference sequence). Trimming took 5 bases from V and 4 from J; bases not matched to a gene: 4. As DNA, the CDR3 is TGCAGTGCTCAGACTAGCGGGAGTGCAGATACGCAGTATTTT. Its protein is CSAQTSGSADTQYF.

This clonotype was seen only once. The size of this beta chain means little, since it is a stray read in a library made for alpha chains. This rearrangement joins TRBV21-1 to TRBJ2-7. TRBV21-1 is assigned pseudogene status. The CDR3 contains 16 residues. The CDR3 region is CASSKQADPTPNEQYF. The CDR3 DNA reads as TGTGCCAGCAGCAAACAGGCGGACCCTACTCCCAACGAGCAGTACTTC.

About this clonotype itself: The size of this beta chain means little, since it is a stray read in a library made for alpha chains. The V and J genes are TRBV2 and TRBJ1-2, with D possibly matching TRBD1 (6 bases). Germline assignment: CDR1 SNHLY and CDR2 FYNNEI. The germline V and J ends were trimmed by 6 bases and 4 bases, with 15 bases remaining between them. The CDR3 consists of 14 residues. CDR3 DNA: TGTGCCAGCAGGGACAGCAAGGAAGGCTATGGCTACACCTTC. This translates into CASRDSKEGYGYTF.

This clonotype was observed a handful of times. Being off target in a library aimed at alpha chains, this beta chain has a size of little meaning. The gene calls are TRBV2 and TRBJ2-4; D may match TRBD1 or TRBD2 (6 bases each). The CDR3 has 16 amino acids. With 2 bases removed from V and 0 bases from J, the gap between germline ends came to 11 bases. Germline loops: CDR1 SNHLY, CDR2 FYNNEI. The chain's CDR3 is CASSELKGGAKNIQYF. The CDR3 DNA is TGTGCCAGCAGTGAATTGAAGGGGGGAGCCAAAAACATTCAGTACTTC.

In this sample, this clonotype turned up many times. This beta chain slipped into a library made for alpha chains as a stray read, so its size is not meaningful. V is TRBV3-1 and J is TRBJ2-1; unclear D gene. The germline V gene encodes CDR1 LGHDT and CDR2 YNNKEL (reference sequence). The CDR3 has 19 residues. Trimming took 4 bases from V and 0 from J, leaving 22 bases between them. The CDR3 DNA follows: TGTGCCAGCAGCCCCGAATCGCTTACCTCTTCCAGCTCCTACAATGAGCAGTTCTTC. It codes for CASSPESLTSSSSYNEQFF.

This clonotype was counted at least ten times. The size of this beta chain means little, since it is a stray read in a library made for alpha chains. The genes are TRBV20-1 and TRBJ1-6; 9 bases map to TRBD1. The germline CDR1 and CDR2 sequences are DFQATT and SNEGSKA (reference sequence). This CDR3 spans 13 amino acids. The trim removed 5 bases at V and 7 bases at J, leaving 3 bases unmatched. This chain's CDR3 is CSAVDRGNSPLHF. The CDR3 nucleotides read TGCAGTGCTGTTGACAGGGGGAATTCACCCCTCCACTTT.

There are many counts of this clonotype. The library was prepared for alpha chains; this beta chain is a stray read, so its frequency means little. The V and J genes are TRBV15 and TRBJ2-7; D may be TRBD1 or TRBD2 (5 bases each). CDR1 is LNHNV, CDR2 YYDKDF, per germline (reference sequence). V lost 3 bases and J 3 bases, leaving 9 bases between the germline ends. The CDR3 runs 13 residues. The CDR3 sequence: CATSSGASYEQYF. The CDR3 DNA sequence: TGTGCCACCAGCAGCGGGGCTAGCTACGAGCAGTACTTC.

This clonotype is large (0.1 to 1%). With the library built for alpha chains, this beta chain is off target and its frequency is not meaningful. This chain uses TRBV20-1 with TRBJ2-7, with 9 bases identical to TRBD1. Germline-derived CDR1 and CDR2 are DFQATT and SNEGSKA (reference sequence). After removal of 1 base from V and 2 bases from J, the junction contained 9 bases not matched to a gene. The CDR3 totals 16 residues. CDR3 sequence (DNA): TGCAGTGCTAGAGCCGAGGACAGGGGACCCCCCTACGAGCAGTACTTC. Amino acid sequence: CSARAEDRGPPYEQYF.

This clonotype has a count of ten or more. The library was built for alpha chains, so this beta chain is an off-target read and its size means little. The chain carries TRBV5-1 and TRBJ1-1; tentative D call: TRBD1 (5 bases). Germline values: CDR1 SGHRS, CDR2 YFSETQ. This CDR3 contains 15 residues. Trimming cost V 4 bases and J 1 base, with 14 bases left between them. The CDR3 reads CASSPKGVQNTEAFF. The DNA for the CDR3 is TGCGCCAGCAGCCCGAAAGGGGTGCAGAACACTGAAGCTTTCTTT.

At least ten counts were recorded for this clonotype. This beta chain is a stray read from a library made for alpha chains; its abundance is not meaningful. This chain connects TRBV6-2 or TRBV6-3 to TRBJ2-5; D remains unclear. CDR1 and CDR2 (germline): MNHEY, SVGEGT. The V end lost 0 bases, the J end lost 10 bases, and 15 bases lay between the germline ends. The CDR3 is 14 residues long. The CDR3 sequence: CASSYSAGQASQYF. The CDR3 nucleotides read TGTGCCAGCAGTTACTCCGCCGGCCAAGCGAGCCAGTACTTC.

A remark on this clonotype: This beta chain is off target for a library built for alpha chains, so its abundance means little. V usage is TRBV6-5 and J usage is TRBJ2-7; D remains unclear. The CDR3 runs to 14 residues. Germline V gene sequence: CDR1 MNHEY, CDR2 SVGAGI. Trimming stripped 2 bases from V and 0 bases from J, with 8 bases between. CDR3 sequence: CASSYGASSYEQYF. The CDR3 DNA reads as TGTGCCAGCAGTTACGGAGCGAGCTCCTACGAGCAGTACTTC.

A remark on this clonotype: As an off-target read in a library built for alpha chains, this beta chain has a frequency of little significance. V is TRBV29-1 and J is TRBJ2-1; the match to TRBD2 covers 7 bases. V was pared by 3 bases and J by 5 bases, with 4 bases of the junction left unmatched. CDR1 and CDR2 from the germline V gene are SQVTM and ANQGSEA. CDR3 length: 13 residues. CDR3 nucleotide sequence: TGCAGCGTTGATAGGCTAGCGGACAATGAGCAGTTCTTC. Translated: CSVDRLADNEQFF.

This clonotype is labeled as medium-sized. This beta chain was picked up by a library intended for alpha chains and is off target, so its count carries little meaning. The V and J genes are TRBV4-3 and TRBJ2-7; maybe TRBD1 (5 bases). The germline gives CDR1 LGHNA, CDR2 YSLEER. The CDR3 loop spans 13 amino acids. The V and J ends lost 1 base and 4 bases respectively, with 8 bases between them. CDR3 loop: CASSQVKGYEQYF. The CDR3 nucleotides are TGCGCCAGCAGCCAAGTTAAGGGGTACGAGCAGTACTTC.

Concerning this clonotype: This beta chain is a stray sequence in a library constructed for alpha chains; its clone size is not meaningful. The rearrangement joins TRBV7-6 to TRBJ1-1; no definite D call. The CDR3 is 13 residues long. Trimming took off 1 base at V and 6 bases at J, with 9 bases between the two ends. CDR1 is SGHVS and CDR2 is FNYEAQ in the germline V gene. CDR3: CASSLVPRSEAFF. The CDR3 nucleotides are TGTGCCAGCAGCTTAGTCCCACGCTCTGAAGCTTTCTTT.

This clonotype was recorded at least ten times. Within a library made for alpha chains, this beta chain is off target, and its count is uninformative. The chain links TRBV30 to TRBJ2-1, with D uncertain. Germline CDR1 is GTSNPN and CDR2 is SVGIG (reference sequence). CDR3 size: 13 residues. Trimming took 1 base from V and 7 from J, leaving 11 bases between them. CDR3 sequence (DNA): TGTGCCTGGAGTGGCACAATGCTTAATGAGCAGTTCTTC. Its translation: CAWSGTMLNEQFF.

This clonotype has at least ten counts. As an off-target read in a library built for alpha chains, this beta chain has a frequency of little significance. This chain links TRBV20-1 with TRBJ2-1; 10 bases map to TRBD1. Germline assignment: CDR1 DFQATT and CDR2 SNEGSKA (reference sequence). V dropped 5 bases and J dropped 7; count of bases not matched to a gene: 5. The CDR3 has 13 amino acids. Written as DNA, the CDR3 is TGCAGTGCTCGACAGGGGGCCGTAAATGAGCAGTTCTTC. It translates to CSARQGAVNEQFF.

This clonotype was found many times. The library was designed around alpha chains, so this beta chain is a stray read whose abundance carries little weight. The CDR3 is CASGTSAPSTDTQYF. DNA of the CDR3: TGTGCCTCCGGGACTAGCGCACCTTCCACAGATACGCAGTATTTT. The genes are TRBV10-3 and TRBJ2-3, with TRBD2 matching over 10 bases. Germline CDR1 is ENHRY and CDR2 is SYGVKD. V shed 11 bases, J shed 2 bases, and the junction held 10 bases outside the gene matches. The CDR3 sequence is 15 residues long.

In this sample, this clonotype turned up once. The library was designed around alpha chains, so this beta chain is a stray read whose abundance carries little weight. The genes are TRBV24-1 and TRBJ2-1; TRBD2 matches at 8 bases. Trimming took 7 bases from V and 6 from J; bases not matched to a gene: 7. The length of the CDR3 is 14 residues. Germline CDR1 and CDR2: KGHDR and SFDVKD. This CDR3 is CATSGGGYGNEQFF. For the CDR3, the DNA is TGTGCCACCAGCGGGGGGGGGTATGGCAATGAGCAGTTCTTC.

In this sample, this clonotype turned up many times. One end of the junction does not line up with germline, which may come from a read error. With the library built for alpha chains, this beta chain is off target and its frequency is not meaningful. The rearrangement joins TRBV5-1 to TRBJ2-7; 7 bases match TRBD2. Germline CDR1 SGHRS, CDR2 YFSETQ. The CDR3 runs 15 residues. This CDR3 is CASSLGGTDIYEQYF. DNA of the CDR3: TGCGCCAGCAGTTTGGGGGGGACGGATATCTACGAGCAGTACTTC.

This clonotype is termed medium-sized. In a library made to pick up alpha chains, this beta chain is a stray read with a size that means little. This rearrangement joins TRBV28 to TRBJ1-4; D call uncertain. Germline V gives CDR1 MDHEN, CDR2 SYDVKM. V lost 5 bases and J lost 5, with 12 bases in between. This CDR3 has 14 residues. The CDR3 region is CASSTIRGNEKLFF. CDR3 DNA sequence: TGTGCCAGCAGTACTATACGGGGAAATGAAAAACTGTTTTTT. Based on the CDR3 plus reference TRBV28 and TRBJ1-4, the full variable domain is DVKVTQSSRYLVKRTGEKVFLECVQDMDHENMFWYRQDPGLGLRLIYFSYDVKMKEKGDIPEGYSVSREKKERFSLILESASTNQTSMYLCASSTIRGNEKLFFGSGTQLSVL.

A word on this clonotype: This beta chain represents an off-target read in a library built for alpha chains; its size is of limited meaning. The chain employs TRBV4-1 and TRBJ1-1; no clear D. The length of the CDR3 is 12 residues. Germline V gives CDR1 MGHRA, CDR2 YSYEKL. Between the trimmed V and J ends, which lost 5 bases and 12 bases, there was a span of 16 bases. CDR3 coding DNA: TGCGCCAGCAGCAATGATGGGCCGATACCTTTCTTT. Translating gives CASSNDGPIPFF.

This clonotype has ten or more counts. This beta chain is a stray read from a library made for alpha chains; its abundance is not meaningful. The chain combines TRBV29-1 with TRBJ1-1; weak D call: TRBD1 (5 bases). CDR1 SQVTM and CDR2 ANQGSEA come from the germline V gene. This CDR3 has 14 amino acids. The V and J ends lost 0 bases and 0 bases respectively, with 8 bases between them. In DNA, the CDR3 is TGCAGCGTTGAAGATGGACACCTGAACACTGAAGCTTTCTTT. Encoded protein: CSVEDGHLNTEAFF.

This clonotype is labeled medium-sized (0.01 to 0.1%). This beta chain is a stray read from a library made for alpha chains; its abundance is not meaningful. V usage is TRBV10-3 and J usage is TRBJ2-3; the D gene is possibly TRBD2 (6 bases). Looked up from germline, CDR1 is ENHRY and CDR2 is SYGVKD. The CDR3 contains 15 residues. Trimming took off 7 bases at V and 6 bases at J, with 20 bases between the two ends. CDR3 nucleotide sequence: TGTGCCATCAAGGAGGGCATAGACCTTTTGGATACGCAGTATTTT. Protein product: CAIKEGIDLLDTQYF.